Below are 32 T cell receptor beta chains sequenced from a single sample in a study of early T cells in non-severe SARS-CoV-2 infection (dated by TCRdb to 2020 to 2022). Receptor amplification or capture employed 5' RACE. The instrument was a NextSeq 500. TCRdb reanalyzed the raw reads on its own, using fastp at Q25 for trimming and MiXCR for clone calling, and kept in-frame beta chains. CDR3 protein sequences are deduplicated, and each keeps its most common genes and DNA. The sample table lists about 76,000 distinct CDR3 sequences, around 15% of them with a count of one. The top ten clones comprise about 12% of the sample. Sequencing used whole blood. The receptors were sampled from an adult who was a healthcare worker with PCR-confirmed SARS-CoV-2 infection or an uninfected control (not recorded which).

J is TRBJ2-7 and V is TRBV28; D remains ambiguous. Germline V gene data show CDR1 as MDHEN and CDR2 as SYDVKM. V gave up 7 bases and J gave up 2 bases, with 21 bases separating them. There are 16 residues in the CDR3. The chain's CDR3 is CASTTTRTLKPYEQYF. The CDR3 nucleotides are TGTGCCAGCACCACCACCAGGACGTTGAAACCCTACGAGCAGTACTTC.

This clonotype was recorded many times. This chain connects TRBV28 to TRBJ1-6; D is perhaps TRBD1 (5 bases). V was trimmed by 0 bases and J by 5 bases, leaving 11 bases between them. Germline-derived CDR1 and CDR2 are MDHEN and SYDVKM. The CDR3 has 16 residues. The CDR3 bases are TGTGCCAGCAGTTTATGGGCGACAGCAGATAATTCACCCCTCCACTTT. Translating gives CASSLWATADNSPLHF. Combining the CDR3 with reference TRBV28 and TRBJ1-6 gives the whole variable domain DVKVTQSSRYLVKRTGEKVFLECVQDMDHENMFWYRQDPGLGLRLIYFSYDVKMKEKGDIPEGYSVSREKKERFSLILESASTNQTSMYLCASSLWATADNSPLHFGNGTRLTVT.

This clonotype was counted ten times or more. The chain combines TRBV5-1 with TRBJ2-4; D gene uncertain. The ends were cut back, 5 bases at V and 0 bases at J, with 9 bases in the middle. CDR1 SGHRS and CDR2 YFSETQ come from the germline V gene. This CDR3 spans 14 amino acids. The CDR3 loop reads CASSSRLAKNIQYF. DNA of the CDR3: TGCGCCAGCAGTTCCAGGTTAGCCAAAAACATTCAGTACTTC.

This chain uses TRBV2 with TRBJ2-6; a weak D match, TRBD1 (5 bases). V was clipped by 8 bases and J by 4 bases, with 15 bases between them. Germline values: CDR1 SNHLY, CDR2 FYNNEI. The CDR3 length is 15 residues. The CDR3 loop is CASLQVLRGANVLTF. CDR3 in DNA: TGTGCCAGCTTACAGGTCCTGAGAGGGGCCAACGTCCTGACTTTC.

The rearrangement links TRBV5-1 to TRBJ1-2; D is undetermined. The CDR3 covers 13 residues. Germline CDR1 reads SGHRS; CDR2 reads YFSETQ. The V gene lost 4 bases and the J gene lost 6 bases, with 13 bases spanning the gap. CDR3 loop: CASSPTVLDGYTF. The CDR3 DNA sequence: TGCGCCAGCAGCCCAACAGTCCTAGATGGCTACACCTTC.

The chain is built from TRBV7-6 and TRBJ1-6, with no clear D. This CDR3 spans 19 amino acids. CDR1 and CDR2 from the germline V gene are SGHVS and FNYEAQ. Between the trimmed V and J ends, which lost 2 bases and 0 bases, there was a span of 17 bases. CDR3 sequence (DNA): TGTGCCAGCAGCTTATTGACGGCAGTTCTTTCCTCCTATAATTCACCCCTCCACTTT. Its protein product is CASSLLTAVLSSYNSPLHF.

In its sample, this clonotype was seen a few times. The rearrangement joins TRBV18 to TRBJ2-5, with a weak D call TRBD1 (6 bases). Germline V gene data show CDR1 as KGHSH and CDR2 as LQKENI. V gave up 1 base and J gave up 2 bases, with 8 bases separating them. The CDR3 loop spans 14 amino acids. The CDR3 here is CASSPQTGQETQYF. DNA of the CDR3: TGTGCCAGCTCACCACAGACAGGACAAGAGACCCAGTACTTC.

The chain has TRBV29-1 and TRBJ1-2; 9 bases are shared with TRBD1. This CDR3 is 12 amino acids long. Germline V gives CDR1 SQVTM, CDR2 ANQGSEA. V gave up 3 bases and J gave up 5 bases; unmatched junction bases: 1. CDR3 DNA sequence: TGCAGCGTTGAGGGACAGGGATATGGCTACACCTTC. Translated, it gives CSVEGQGYGYTF.

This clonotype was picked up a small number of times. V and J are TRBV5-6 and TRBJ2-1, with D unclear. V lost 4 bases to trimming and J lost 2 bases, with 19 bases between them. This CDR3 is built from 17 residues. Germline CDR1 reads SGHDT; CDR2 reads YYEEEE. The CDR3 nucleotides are TGTGCCAGCAGCCCCCTTATATCGCCAAGTGCCTACAATGAGCAGTTCTTC. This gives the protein CASSPLISPSAYNEQFF.

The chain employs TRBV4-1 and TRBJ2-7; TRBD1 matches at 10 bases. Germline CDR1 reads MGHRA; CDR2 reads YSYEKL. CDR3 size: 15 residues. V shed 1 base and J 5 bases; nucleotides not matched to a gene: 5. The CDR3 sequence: CASSQGGQGRDEQYF. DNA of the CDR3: TGCGCCAGCAGCCAAGGGGGACAGGGGAGGGACGAGCAGTACTTC.

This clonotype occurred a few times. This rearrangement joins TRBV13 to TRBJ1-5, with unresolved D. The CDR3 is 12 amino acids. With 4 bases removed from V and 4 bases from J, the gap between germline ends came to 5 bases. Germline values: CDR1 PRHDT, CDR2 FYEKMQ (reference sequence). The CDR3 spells CASSYLNQPQHF. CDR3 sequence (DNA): TGTGCCAGCAGCTACCTAAATCAGCCCCAGCATTTT.

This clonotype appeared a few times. The CDR3 loop is CATSFTTYTDTQYF. CDR3 in DNA: TGTGCCACTTCATTTACGACTTACACAGATACGCAGTATTTT. The chain is built from TRBV6-2 or TRBV6-3 and TRBJ2-3; the D is unclear. Trimming took off 10 bases at V and 2 bases at J, with 16 bases between the two ends. CDR1 and CDR2 from the germline V gene are MNHEY and SVGEGT. The CDR3 has 14 amino acids.

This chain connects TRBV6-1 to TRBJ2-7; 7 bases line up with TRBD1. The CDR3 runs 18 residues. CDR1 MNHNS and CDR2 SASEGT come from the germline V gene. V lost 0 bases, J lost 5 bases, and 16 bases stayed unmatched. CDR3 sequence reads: CASSEARGQVYGFHEQYF. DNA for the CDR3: TGTGCCAGCAGTGAAGCGCGTGGACAGGTTTACGGTTTTCACGAGCAGTACTTC.

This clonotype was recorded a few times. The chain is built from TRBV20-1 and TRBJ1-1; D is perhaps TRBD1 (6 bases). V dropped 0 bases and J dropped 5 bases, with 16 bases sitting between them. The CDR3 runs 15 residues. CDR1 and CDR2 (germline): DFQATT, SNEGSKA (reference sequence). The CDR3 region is CSARDPLGRGTEAFF. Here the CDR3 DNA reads TGCAGTGCTAGAGACCCCCTCGGGAGGGGGACTGAAGCTTTCTTT.

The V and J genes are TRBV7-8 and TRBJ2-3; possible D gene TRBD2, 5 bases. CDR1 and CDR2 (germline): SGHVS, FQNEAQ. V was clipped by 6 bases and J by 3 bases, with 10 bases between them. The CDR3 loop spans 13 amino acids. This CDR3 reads CASRFAGTDTQYF. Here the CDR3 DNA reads TGTGCCAGCAGATTTGCGGGTACAGATACGCAGTATTTT.

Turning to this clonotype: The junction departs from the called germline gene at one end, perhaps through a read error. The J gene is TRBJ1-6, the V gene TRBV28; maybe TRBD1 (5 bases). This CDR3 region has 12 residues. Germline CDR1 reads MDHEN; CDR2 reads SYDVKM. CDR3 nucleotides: TGTGCCAGCAGTTTATTTGGGGGTTATCCCTTCTTT. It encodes CASSLFGGYPFF.

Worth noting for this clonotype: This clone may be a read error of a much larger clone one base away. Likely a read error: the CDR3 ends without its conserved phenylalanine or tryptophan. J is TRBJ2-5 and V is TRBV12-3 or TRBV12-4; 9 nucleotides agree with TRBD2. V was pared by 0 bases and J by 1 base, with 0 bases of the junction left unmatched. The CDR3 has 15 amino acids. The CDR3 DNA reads TGTGCCAGCAGTTTAGCGGGACTAGCCCAAGAGACCCAGTACATC. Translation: CASSLAGLAQETQYI.

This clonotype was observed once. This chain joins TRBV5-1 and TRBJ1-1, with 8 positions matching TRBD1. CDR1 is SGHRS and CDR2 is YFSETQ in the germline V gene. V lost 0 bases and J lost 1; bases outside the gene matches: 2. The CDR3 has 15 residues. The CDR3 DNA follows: TGCGCCAGCAGCTTGGGGACAGGGCAGAACACTGAAGCTTTCTTT. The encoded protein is CASSLGTGQNTEAFF.

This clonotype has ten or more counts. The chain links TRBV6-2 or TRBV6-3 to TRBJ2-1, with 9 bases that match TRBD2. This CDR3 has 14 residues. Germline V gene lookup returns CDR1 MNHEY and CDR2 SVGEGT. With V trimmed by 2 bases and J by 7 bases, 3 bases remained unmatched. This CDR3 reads CASSYTGLANEQFF. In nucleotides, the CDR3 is TGTGCCAGCAGTTACACCGGACTAGCGAATGAGCAGTTCTTC.

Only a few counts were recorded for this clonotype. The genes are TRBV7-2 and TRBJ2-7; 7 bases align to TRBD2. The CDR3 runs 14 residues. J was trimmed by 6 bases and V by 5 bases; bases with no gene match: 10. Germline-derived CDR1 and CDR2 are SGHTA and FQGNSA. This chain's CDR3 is CASSRGSEEPEQYF. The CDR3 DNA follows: TGTGCCAGCAGCCGCGGGAGTGAGGAACCCGAGCAGTACTTC. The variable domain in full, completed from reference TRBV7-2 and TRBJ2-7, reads GAGVSQSPSNKVTEKGKDVELRCDPISGHTALYWYRQSLGQGLEFLIYFQGNSAPDKSGLPSDRFSAERTGGSVSTLTIQRTQQEDSAVYLCASSRGSEEPEQYFGPGTRLTVT.

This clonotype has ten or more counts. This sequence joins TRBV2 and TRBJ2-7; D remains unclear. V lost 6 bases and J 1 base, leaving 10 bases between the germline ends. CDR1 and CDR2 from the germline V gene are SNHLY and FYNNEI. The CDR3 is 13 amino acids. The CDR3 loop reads CASRLRVSYEQYF. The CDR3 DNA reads TGTGCCAGCAGGCTCCGGGTTTCCTACGAGCAGTACTTC.

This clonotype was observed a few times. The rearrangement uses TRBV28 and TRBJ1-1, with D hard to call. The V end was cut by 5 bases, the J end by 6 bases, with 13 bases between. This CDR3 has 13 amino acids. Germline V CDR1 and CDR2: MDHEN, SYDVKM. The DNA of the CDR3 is TGTGCCAGCAGTCTGACCGGACTTTCTGAAGCTTTCTTT. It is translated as CASSLTGLSEAFF.

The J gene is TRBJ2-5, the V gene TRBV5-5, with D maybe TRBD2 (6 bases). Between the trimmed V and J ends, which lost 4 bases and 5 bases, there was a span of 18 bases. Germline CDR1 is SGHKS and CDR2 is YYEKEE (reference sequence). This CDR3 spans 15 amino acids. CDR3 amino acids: CASSPGQASGETQYF. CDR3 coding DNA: TGTGCCAGCAGCCCCGGGCAGGCCAGCGGGGAGACCCAGTACTTC.

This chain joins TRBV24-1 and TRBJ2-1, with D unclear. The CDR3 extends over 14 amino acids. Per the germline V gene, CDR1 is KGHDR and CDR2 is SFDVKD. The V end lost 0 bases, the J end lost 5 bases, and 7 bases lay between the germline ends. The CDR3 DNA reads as TGTGCCACCAGTGATTTGCTTGACAACAATGAGCAGTTCTTC. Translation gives CATSDLLDNNEQFF.

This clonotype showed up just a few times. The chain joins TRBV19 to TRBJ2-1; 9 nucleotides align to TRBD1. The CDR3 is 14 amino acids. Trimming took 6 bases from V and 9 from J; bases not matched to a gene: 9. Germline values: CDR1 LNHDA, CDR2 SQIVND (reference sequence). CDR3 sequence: CASSGGQGFFEQFF. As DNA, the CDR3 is TGTGCCAGTAGCGGCGGACAGGGGTTTTTTGAGCAGTTCTTC.

CDR3 in DNA: TGTGCCAGCAGCTTACTTGGGGGGTCCTACGAGCAGTACTTC. It specifies CASSLLGGSYEQYF. The chain links TRBV7-3 to TRBJ2-7; possible D gene TRBD2, 6 bases. The CDR3 has 14 residues. Germline V gives CDR1 SGHTA, CDR2 FQGTGA. Trimming stripped 2 bases from V and 1 base from J, with 9 bases between.

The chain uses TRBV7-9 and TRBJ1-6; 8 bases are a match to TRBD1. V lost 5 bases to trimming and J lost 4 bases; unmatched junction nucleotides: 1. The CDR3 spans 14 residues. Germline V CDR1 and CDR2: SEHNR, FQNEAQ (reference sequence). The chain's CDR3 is CASSRQGYNSPLHF. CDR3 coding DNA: TGTGCCAGCAGCCGACAGGGGTATAATTCACCCCTCCACTTT. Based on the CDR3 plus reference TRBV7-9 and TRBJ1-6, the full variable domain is DTGVSQNPRHKITKRGQNVTFRCDPISEHNRLYWYRQTLGQGPEFLTYFQNEAQLEKSRLLSDRFSAERPKGSFSTLEIQRTEQGDSAMYLCASSRQGYNSPLHFGNGTRLTVT.

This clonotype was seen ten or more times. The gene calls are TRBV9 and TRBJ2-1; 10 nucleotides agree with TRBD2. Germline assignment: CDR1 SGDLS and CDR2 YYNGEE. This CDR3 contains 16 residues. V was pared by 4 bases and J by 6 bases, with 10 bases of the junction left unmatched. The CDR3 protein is CASSPTMGLATNEQFF. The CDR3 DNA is TGTGCCAGCAGCCCGACCATGGGACTAGCGACCAATGAGCAGTTCTTC.

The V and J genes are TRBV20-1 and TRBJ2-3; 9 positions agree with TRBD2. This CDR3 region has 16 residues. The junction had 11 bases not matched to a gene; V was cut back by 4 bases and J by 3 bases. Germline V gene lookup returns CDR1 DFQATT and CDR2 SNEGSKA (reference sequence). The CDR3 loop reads CSATEFSSGVTDTQYF. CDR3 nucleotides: TGCAGTGCTACCGAGTTTTCTAGCGGGGTAACAGATACGCAGTATTTT.

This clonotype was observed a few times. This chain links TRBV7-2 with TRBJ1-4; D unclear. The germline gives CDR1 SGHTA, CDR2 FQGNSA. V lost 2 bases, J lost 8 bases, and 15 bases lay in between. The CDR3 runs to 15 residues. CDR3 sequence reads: CASSLMRNPGEKLFF. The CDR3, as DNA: TGTGCCAGCAGCTTAATGAGGAACCCAGGAGAAAAACTGTTTTTT.

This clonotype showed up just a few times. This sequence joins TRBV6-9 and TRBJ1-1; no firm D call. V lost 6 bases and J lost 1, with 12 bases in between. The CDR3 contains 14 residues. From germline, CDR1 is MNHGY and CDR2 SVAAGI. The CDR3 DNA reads TGTGCCAGCAGCTCTACGGAGGGGAACACTGAAGCTTTCTTT. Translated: CASSSTEGNTEAFF.

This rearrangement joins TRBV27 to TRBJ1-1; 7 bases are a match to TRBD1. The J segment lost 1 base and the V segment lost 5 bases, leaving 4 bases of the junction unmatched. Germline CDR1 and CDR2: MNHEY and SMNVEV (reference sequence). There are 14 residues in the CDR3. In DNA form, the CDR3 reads TGTGCCAGCAGTAAGACAGGGTCGAACACTGAAGCTTTCTTT. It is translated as CASSKTGSNTEAFF.